One sample yielded the 27 T cell receptor beta chains listed below, sequenced in a study of shared clonotypes between healthy human individuals. The data were produced by immunoSEQ multiplex PCR, yet TCRdb's version contains in-frame clones alone and is incomplete. The data hold about 770,000 clones, with over 55% observed a single time. Sequences were obtained from memory CD4+ T cells sorted from blood. Subset meaning: CD45RA-negative fraction. All receptors come from a young woman in good health.

With respect to this clone: Other DNA sequences in the same sample also yield this CDR3. CDR3 coding DNA: TGTGCCAGCAGCTTGAGGGGAACAGGAAACACCATATATTTT. This encodes CASSLRGTGNTIYF. This chain connects TRBV7-8 to TRBJ1-3, with D tentatively TRBD1 (5 bases). Between the trimmed V and J ends, which lost 3 bases and 4 bases, there was a span of 10 bases. The CDR3 is 14 amino acids. The germline CDR1 and CDR2 sequences are SGHVS and FQNEAQ.

The chain employs TRBV5-1 and TRBJ2-3; D is undetermined. Germline V CDR1 and CDR2: SGHRS, YFSETQ. V dropped 0 bases and J dropped 0 bases, with 11 bases sitting between them. The CDR3 is made up of 16 amino acids. Written as DNA, the CDR3 is TGCGCCAGCAGCTTGGATGGTAGCCCTAGCACAGATACGCAGTATTTT. Translation gives CASSLDGSPSTDTQYF. Drawing the rest from reference TRBV5-1 and TRBJ2-3, the complete variable domain is KAGVTQTPRYLIKTRGQQVTLSCSPISGHRSVSWYQQTPGQGLQFLFEYFSETQRNKGNFPGRFSGRQFSNSRSEMNVSTLELGDSALYLCASSLDGSPSTDTQYFGPGTRLTVL.

V gene TRBV13 combines with J gene TRBJ2-1; D not certain. The CDR3 runs 12 residues. V shed 5 bases and J shed 3 bases, with 5 bases lying between them. Germline V gene sequence: CDR1 PRHDT, CDR2 FYEKMQ (reference sequence). CDR3 residues: CASSTDYNEQFF. The CDR3 DNA follows: TGTGCCAGCAGCACCGACTACAATGAGCAGTTCTTC.

The gene calls are TRBV23-1 and TRBJ2-7; maybe TRBD1 (6 bases). TRBV23-1 is known as an ORF, though its function is uncertain. The length of the CDR3 is 11 residues. Trimming removed 9 bases at V and 4 bases at J, with 10 bases between. CDR3 DNA sequence: TGCGCCAGAACACAGGGTTACGAGCAGTACTTC. Its translation: CARTQGYEQYF.

This chain uses TRBV7-6 with TRBJ1-5; D gene unclear. The CDR3 totals 11 residues. Germline CDR1 is SGHVS and CDR2 is FNYEAQ. V was trimmed by 7 bases and J by 4 bases, leaving 5 bases between them. In DNA, the CDR3 is TGTGCCAGCAATTGGAATCAGCCCCAGCATTTT. Protein sequence: CASNWNQPQHF. Full variable domain (remainder filled in from reference TRBV7-6 and TRBJ1-5): GAGVSQSPRYKVTKRGQDVALRCDPISGHVSLYWYRQALGQGPEFLTYFNYEAQQDKSGLPNDRFSAERPEGSISTLTIQRTEQRDSAMYRCASNWNQPQHFGDGTRLSIL.

This chain joins TRBV7-9 and TRBJ1-4; 11 positions agree with TRBD1. V shed 4 bases and J 8 bases; nucleotides not matched to a gene: 12. CDR3 length: 17 amino acids. Germline V gene sequence: CDR1 SEHNR, CDR2 FQNEAQ (reference sequence). The CDR3 loop is CASSSRPGTGGREKLFF. The CDR3 region has the DNA TGTGCCAGCAGCTCTCGGCCCGGGACAGGGGGTCGCGAAAAACTGTTTTTT.

This clone was seen only a few times. The rearrangement links TRBV25-1 to TRBJ2-2; D is unresolved. The CDR3 is made up of 14 amino acids. Looked up from germline, CDR1 is MGHDK and CDR2 is SYGVNS. Trimming took 3 bases from V and 4 from J, leaving 9 bases between them. The CDR3, as DNA: TGTGCCAGCAGTGATCATCGAGTCACCGGGGAGCTGTTTTTT. It codes for CASSDHRVTGELFF.

V and J are TRBV4-2 and TRBJ2-2; 12 nucleotides line up with TRBD2. Trimming at V came to 0 bases and at J to 5 bases, leaving 1 base not matched to a gene. The CDR3 sequence is 16 residues long. Germline CDR1 and CDR2: LGHNA and YNFKEQ. The CDR3 DNA follows: TGTGCCAGCAGCCAAGACACTAGCGGGAGGACCGGGGAGCTGTTTTTT. This translates into CASSQDTSGRTGELFF.

The genes are TRBV6-5 and TRBJ1-1; D is unclear. Germline lookup yields CDR1 MNHEY and CDR2 SVGAGI. The CDR3 is made up of 11 amino acids. V was trimmed by 6 bases and J by 3 bases, leaving 5 bases between them. For the CDR3, the DNA is TGTGCCAGCAGCAGCTACACTGAAGCTTTCTTT. This encodes CASSSYTEAFF.

The J gene is TRBJ2-1, the V gene TRBV25-1; the D gene is possibly TRBD1 (6 bases). V lost 3 bases to trimming and J lost 5 bases, with 8 bases between them. CDR3 size: 13 residues. The germline gives CDR1 MGHDK, CDR2 SYGVNS. CDR3 in amino acids: CASSDYRDNEQFF. DNA of the CDR3: TGTGCCAGCAGTGATTACAGGGACAATGAGCAGTTCTTC.

The chain joins TRBV6-6 to TRBJ2-1; no clear D gene. The CDR3 is 12 residues long. Per germline, CDR1 MNHNY and CDR2 SVGAGI (reference sequence). V lost 5 bases to trimming and J lost 5 bases, with 7 bases between them. Written as DNA, the CDR3 is TGTGCCAGCAGTCCTATTAACAATGAGCAGTTCTTC. Its translation is CASSPINNEQFF.

The rearrangement joins TRBV29-1 to TRBJ2-7; the D gene could be TRBD1 or TRBD2 (5 bases each). This CDR3 comprises 15 residues. Deletions cut 3 bases from V and 0 bases from J, with 15 bases between. CDR1 SQVTM and CDR2 ANQGSEA come from the germline V gene. CDR3 sequence reads: CSVDDAGTGSYEQYF. In DNA, the CDR3 is TGCAGCGTTGATGACGCAGGGACGGGCTCCTACGAGCAGTACTTC.

V usage is TRBV7-2 and J usage is TRBJ2-7; D tentatively fits TRBD1 or TRBD2 (5 bases each). V gave up 4 bases and J gave up 8 bases, with 18 bases separating them. This CDR3 contains 14 residues. Per the germline V gene, CDR1 is SGHTA and CDR2 is FQGNSA. The CDR3 region is CASSYIRDHPKQYF. The CDR3 nucleotides read TGTGCCAGCAGCTACATCCGGGACCATCCAAAGCAGTACTTC.

The chain links TRBV30 to TRBJ1-3, with D perhaps TRBD1 (5 bases). CDR1 is GTSNPN, CDR2 SVGIG, per germline (reference sequence). V dropped 4 bases and J dropped 0 bases, with 7 bases sitting between them. This CDR3 has 13 residues. The CDR3 sequence is CAWKTVSGNTIYF. DNA for the CDR3: TGTGCCTGGAAGACAGTCTCTGGAAACACCATATATTTT. Combining the CDR3 with reference TRBV30 and TRBJ1-3 gives the whole variable domain SQTIHQWPATLVQPVGSPLSLECTVEGTSNPNLYWYRQAAGRGLQLLFYSVGIGQISSEVPQNLSASRPQDRQFILSSKKLLLSDSGFYLCAWKTVSGNTIYFGEGSWLTVV.

The rearrangement links TRBV5-6 to TRBJ2-1; TRBD1 might be the D (6 bases). V lost 2 bases, J lost 7 bases, and 13 bases lay in between. The CDR3 is 14 amino acids. Germline-derived CDR1 and CDR2 are SGHDT and YYEEEE. CDR3 DNA: TGTGCCAGCAGCTTAGGACAGCTCAGGAATGAGCAGTTCTTC. The encoded protein is CASSLGQLRNEQFF.

V and J are TRBV2 and TRBJ2-1; perhaps TRBD1 as D (6 bases). The CDR3 sequence is 13 residues long. V was cut by 10 bases and J by 2 bases, with 12 bases left in between. Germline V gene data show CDR1 as SNHLY and CDR2 as FYNNEI. The CDR3 sequence: CATQGWAYNEQFF. In DNA form, the CDR3 reads TGTGCCACCCAGGGGTGGGCCTACAATGAGCAGTTCTTC.

DNA of the CDR3: TGCGCCAGCAGCCCGGGACAGGGAAATAGCAATCAGCCCCAGCATTTT. It is translated as CASSPGQGNSNQPQHF. J is TRBJ1-5 and V is TRBV5-1, with 9 bases lining up with TRBD1. CDR3 size: 16 residues. Germline loops: CDR1 SGHRS, CDR2 YFSETQ. J gave up 0 bases and V 4 bases, and 5 bases lay outside the gene matches. The full variable domain, completed using reference TRBV5-1 and TRBJ1-5, is KAGVTQTPRYLIKTRGQQVTLSCSPISGHRSVSWYQQTPGQGLQFLFEYFSETQRNKGNFPGRFSGRQFSNSRSEMNVSTLELGDSALYLCASSPGQGNSNQPQHFGDGTRLSIL.

The sample holds one count of this clone. J is TRBJ1-1 and V is TRBV7-2, with unresolved D. Deletions cut 5 bases from V and 5 bases from J, with 15 bases between. The CDR3 totals 14 residues. The germline CDR1 and CDR2 sequences are SGHTA and FQGNSA. The CDR3 coding sequence is TGTGCCAGCAGCCAAAGGGAGGGAGGAACTGAAGCTTTCTTT. Protein product: CASSQREGGTEAFF.

The gene calls are TRBV5-6 and TRBJ1-2, with a tentative D call TRBD1 (6 bases). CDR1 SGHDT and CDR2 YYEEEE come from the germline V gene. V was cut by 0 bases and J by 6 bases, with 15 bases left in between. The CDR3 sequence is 15 residues long. The CDR3 loop is CASSLGSVRGNGYTF. In nucleotides, the CDR3 is TGTGCCAGCAGCTTGGGTAGTGTCAGGGGAAATGGCTACACCTTC.

This clone was recorded once. The J gene is TRBJ1-5, the V gene TRBV7-9, with 7 bases that match TRBD1. Per germline, CDR1 SEHNR and CDR2 FQNEAQ (reference sequence). The CDR3 extends over 15 amino acids. V trimming: 5 bases; J trimming: 6 bases; junction bases outside the gene matches: 10. The CDR3 here is CASSRAAEGAQPQHF. The CDR3, as DNA: TGTGCCAGCAGCCGGGCCGCCGAGGGGGCTCAGCCCCAGCATTTT.

This clone was detected once. The same CDR3 is also encoded by other DNA sequences in this sample. The CDR3 DNA reads as TGTGCCAGTAAGGAGACAGGGGGTACAGATACGCAGTATTTT. Residues: CASKETGGTDTQYF. The gene calls are TRBV19 and TRBJ2-3, with 9 bases that match TRBD1. Germline CDR1 and CDR2: LNHDA and SQIVND (reference sequence). V was pared by 7 bases and J by 3 bases, with 5 bases of the junction left unmatched. This CDR3 has 14 amino acids.

The rearrangement joins TRBV5-1 to TRBJ2-7, with 10 nucleotides matching TRBD2. This CDR3 has 16 amino acids. The V segment lost 4 bases and the J segment 1 base; nucleotides outside the gene matches: 8. In germline, CDR1 is SGHRS, CDR2 YFSETQ. The CDR3 DNA reads as TGCGCCAGCAGCCAATCCGGGACTAGCGTGTCCTACGAGCAGTACTTC. Its translation is CASSQSGTSVSYEQYF.

The chain uses TRBV2 and TRBJ1-1, with 8 bases matching TRBD1. Trimming at V came to 8 bases and at J to 1 base, leaving 3 bases not matched to a gene. Germline V gives CDR1 SNHLY, CDR2 FYNNEI. CDR3 length: 13 amino acids. CDR3 DNA sequence: TGTGCCAGCGGGACAGGACCGAACACTGAAGCTTTCTTT. It yields the protein CASGTGPNTEAFF. Filled out from reference TRBV2 and TRBJ1-1, the complete variable domain reads EPEVTQTPSHQVTQMGQEVILRCVPISNHLYFYWYRQILGQKVEFLVSFYNNEISEKSEIFDDQFSVERPDGSNFTLKIRSTKLEDSAMYFCASGTGPNTEAFFGQGTRLTVV.

This clone showed up just a few times. The rearrangement links TRBV19 to TRBJ1-1; D remains ambiguous. In germline, CDR1 is LNHDA, CDR2 SQIVND (reference sequence). The germline V and J ends were trimmed by 6 bases and 0 bases, with 11 bases remaining between them. The CDR3 has 14 residues. In DNA form, the CDR3 reads TGTGCCAGTAGACAAGAGAACATGAACACTGAAGCTTTCTTT. Residues: CASRQENMNTEAFF.

The rearrangement joins TRBV10-3 to TRBJ2-7; 8 bases line up with TRBD2. J lost 7 bases, V lost 9 bases, and 11 bases had no gene match. Germline assignment: CDR1 ENHRY and CDR2 SYGVKD. The CDR3 has 13 residues. The CDR3, as DNA: TGTGCCATAGGTGGACGGGAGGGCGGAGAGCAGTACTTC. As protein: CAIGGREGGEQYF.

The CDR3 coding sequence is TGTGCCAGCAGTTTCCGACCGGGACTAGCGGGACCGGGCCGTTCCACAGATACGCAGTATTTT. Translating gives CASSFRPGLAGPGRSTDTQYF. The chain carries TRBV27 and TRBJ2-3; 13 positions agree with TRBD2. The length of the CDR3 is 21 residues. Looked up from germline, CDR1 is MNHEY and CDR2 is SMNVEV (reference sequence). V dropped 3 bases and J dropped 2; count of bases not matched to a gene: 17.

This clone was detected only a few times. The sample carries other DNA sequences with the same CDR3. The chain carries TRBV7-3 and TRBJ1-1; D unresolved. V was pared by 5 bases and J by 3 bases, with 13 bases between. Per germline, CDR1 SGHTA and CDR2 FQGTGA. This CDR3 has 14 amino acids. The CDR3 loop is CASSLRGGDTEAFF. CDR3 in DNA: TGTGCCAGCAGCCTACGGGGTGGCGACACTGAAGCTTTCTTT.